A selection of T cell receptor beta chains follows, all from one sample in a study of CD8+CD57+ T cells in acquired aplastic anemia. A single record per CDR3 protein comes from TCRdb applying MiXCR to the reads. Of under 500,000 distinct CDR3 sequences listed, approximately 33% were seen once; the top ten hold approximately 0.82%. Sequenced sample: sorted CD4+, CD8+, or CD8+CD57+ T cells (not recorded which) from PBMCs. The receptors come from a human donor with aplastic anemia. Both conserved end residues are part of each CDR3. D genes are given only for firm matches. Expanded clones are given a class, and other clones once, few, many or no size at all.

>TRBJ2-1|-|TRBV10-2|-
CASRARAEGGNEQFF
TGCGCCAGCAGGGCCCGAGCGGAGGGGGGCAATGAGCAGTTCTTC
>TRBJ2-5|-|TRBV7-6|many
CASSLERLQETQYF
TGTGCCAGCAGCTTAGAGCGGTTGCAAGAGACCCAGTACTTC
>TRBJ1-1|-|TRBV19|-
CASSIRTIGTEAFF
TGTGCCAGTAGTATACGGACTATAGGGACTGAAGCTTTCTTT
>TRBJ1-6|TRBD1|TRBV7-2|-
CASGQPQGGNSPLHF
TGTGCCAGCGGTCAGCCACAGGGGGGTAATTCACCCCTCCACTTT
>TRBJ2-7|-|TRBV19|-
CASSTGADVSYEQYF
TGTGCCAGCAGCACCGGGGCGGATGTTTCCTACGAGCAGTACTTC
>TRBJ1-2|TRBD1|TRBV10-1|many
CASSESRGTGVRYGYTF
TGCGCCAGCAGTGAGTCGCGGGGTACAGGGGTACGCTATGGCTACACCTTC
>TRBJ2-3|-|TRBV7-2|-
CASSLSGAIGTDTQYF
TGTGCCAGCAGCTTATCGGGAGCAATCGGAACAGATACGCAGTATTTT
>TRBJ1-2|-|TRBV10-3|many
CAISELGGGYTF
TGTGCCATCAGTGAGTTGGGGGGTGGCTACACCTTC
>TRBJ2-2|TRBD1|TRBV29-1|-
CSANRGTGELFF
TGCAGCGCAAACAGGGGCACCGGGGAGCTGTTTTTT
>TRBJ1-6|TRBD1|TRBV6-2/TRBV6-3|-
CATTLPGQTNSPLHF
TGTGCCACCACCCTCCCGGGACAGACTAATTCACCCCTCCACTTT
>TRBJ2-7|-|TRBV6-2/TRBV6-3|-
CASISRGGNYEQYF
TGTGCCAGCATTTCACGTGGAGGGAACTACGAGCAGTACTTC
>TRBJ2-2|-|TRBV19|-
CASTPLGGSGELFF
TGTGCCAGTACCCCGTTGGGGGGCTCTGGGGAGCTGTTTTTT
>TRBJ1-5|-|TRBV15|-
CATSRSPGGNQPQHF
TGTGCCACCAGCAGAAGCCCGGGGGGCAATCAGCCCCAGCATTTT
>TRBJ1-2|TRBD1|TRBV29-1|few
CSVLTGTGGAYGYTF
TGCAGCGTGCTTACCGGGACAGGGGGCGCGTATGGCTACACCTTC
>TRBJ2-5|TRBD2|TRBV2|few
CASRRSGRAGETQYF
TGTGCCAGCCGAAGGAGCGGGAGGGCGGGTGAGACCCAGTACTTC
>TRBJ2-1|-|TRBV2|-
CASRGTQNNEQFF
TGTGCCAGCCGGGGGACGCAAAACAATGAGCAGTTCTTC
>TRBJ1-3|-|TRBV7-2|many
CASSLGSTGNTIYF
TGTGCCAGCAGCTTAGGCAGCACTGGAAACACCATATATTTT
>TRBJ1-6|TRBD1|TRBV10-3|-
CAISSDRGRDSPLHF
TGTGCCATCAGTTCGGACAGGGGAAGGGATTCACCCCTCCACTTT
>TRBJ1-2|-|TRBV7-2|many
CASSFGTPSGYTF
TGTGCCAGCAGCTTTGGGACCCCCTCTGGCTACACCTTC
>TRBJ1-2|-|TRBV19|-
CASRSAGADNYGYTF
TGTGCCAGTAGGTCAGCGGGGGCTGATAACTATGGCTACACCTTC
>TRBJ2-5|TRBD1|TRBV15|-
CATSRVEGARETQYF
TGTGCCACCAGCAGAGTCGAGGGGGCGCGAGAGACCCAGTACTTC
>TRBJ1-1|TRBD1|TRBV6-5|-
CASSNRGQGTEAFF
TGTGCCAGCAGTAACAGGGGGCAGGGGACTGAAGCTTTCTTT
>TRBJ2-7|-|TRBV2|-
CASSQVAIHEQYF
TGCGCCAGCAGCCAGGTGGCAATACACGAGCAGTACTTC
>TRBJ2-1|TRBD1|TRBV6-4|-
CASSEWTGGNEQFF
TGTGCCAGCAGTGAATGGACAGGGGGCAATGAGCAGTTCTTC
>TRBJ2-3|TRBD1|TRBV15|-
CATSRAGQEQYF
TGTGCCACCAGCAGAGCGGGACAGGAGCAGTATTTT
>TRBJ2-5|-|TRBV19|many
CASRGTNQETQYF
TGTGCCAGTCGGGGGACAAACCAAGAGACCCAGTACTTC
>TRBJ2-1|-|TRBV11-2|once
CASSLLAGINEQFF
TGTGCCAGCAGCTTGCTGGCGGGAATTAATGAGCAGTTCTTC
>TRBJ1-4|-|TRBV4-2|-
CASSPQQGHERFF
TGTGCCAGCAGCCCACAACAAGGCCACGAACGGTTTTTT
>TRBJ2-7|-|TRBV11-1|few
CASSQEHRLVFEQYF
TGTGCCAGCAGCCAAGAACATAGGCTAGTGTTCGAGCAGTACTTC
>TRBJ2-7|TRBD2|TRBV30|-
CAWSIRLAGGPGQYF
TGTGCCTGGAGTATCCGACTAGCGGGAGGGCCGGGGCAGTACTTC
>TRBJ2-1|-|TRBV11-1|-
CASSIWTAYNEQFF
TGTGCCAGCAGCATCTGGACAGCCTACAATGAGCAGTTCTTC
>TRBJ2-1|-|TRBV5-5|-
CASSLAASGNEQFF
TGTGCCAGCAGCTTGGCCGCTAGTGGCAATGAGCAGTTCTTC
>TRBJ1-3|-|TRBV7-3|-
CASSSGRGSGNTIYF
TGTGCCAGCAGCTCAGGAAGGGGCTCTGGAAACACCATATATTTT
>TRBJ1-5|-|TRBV20-1|many
CSARTGQNSNQPQHF
TGCAGTGCTAGAACAGGACAGAATAGCAATCAGCCCCAGCATTTT